One T cell receptor beta chain is described in this entry. This specimen comes from a study of blood T cell repertoires in COVID-19. Study-wide background: The United States, Italy and Spain were the sources of the acute and convalescent COVID-19 samples.

Germline assignment: CDR1 MGHDK and CDR2 SYGVNS. The CDR3 covers 15 residues. After removal of 4 bases from V and 5 bases from J, the junction contained 8 bases not matched to a gene. The repertoire was sequenced with immunoSEQ multiplex PCR; TCRdb's copy has only in-frame clones and lacks some. The sample carries 50,000 or so clones, 90% recorded once. The chain has TRBV25-1 and TRBJ2-1; 7 bases align to TRBD2. The specimen sequenced was peripheral blood. This sequence originates from a woman over 75 with acute or convalescent COVID-19. The CDR3 is CASSGTAAGDNEQFF. The CDR3 DNA follows: TGTGCCAGCAGTGGGACGGCCGCGGGGGACAATGAGCAGTTCTTC.